Listed below are T cell receptor beta chains from one sample, sequenced in a study of cytomegalovirus exposure and HLA in healthy donors. The assay was immunoSEQ multiplex PCR, and TCRdb's table has in-frame clones only and misses some. Among approximately 120,000 clones listed, over 60% were seen once. Source material: PBMCs. These receptors were collected from a man in his fifties in good health and CMV-seronegative. Both conserved end residues are part of each CDR3. Each record gives: V gene, D gene, clone size, J gene, CDR3 DNA, CDR3 protein. D genes are given only for firm matches. The listing skips clone size in some rows; elsewhere it reads once, few, many or a size class.

v_call: TRBV6-1
d_call: .
clone_size: once
j_call: TRBJ2-5
cdr3_nt: TGTGCCAGCGGTCCGGGGATGCCATGGGGTGAGACCCAGTACTTC
cdr3_aa: CASGPGMPWGETQYF

v_call: TRBV11-3
d_call: .
clone_size: .
j_call: TRBJ2-3
cdr3_nt: TGTGCCAGCAGCTCCGGGGGCACAGATACGCAGTATTTT
cdr3_aa: CASSSGGTDTQYF

v_call: TRBV7-9
d_call: .
clone_size: .
j_call: TRBJ1-1
cdr3_nt: TGTTCCAGCAGGCATGAGGGGAACACTGAAGCTTTCTTT
cdr3_aa: CSSRHEGNTEAFF

v_call: TRBV2
d_call: .
clone_size: .
j_call: TRBJ2-3
cdr3_nt: TGTGCCAGCAGTGTAGTAGCTTCTGATACGCAGTATTTT
cdr3_aa: CASSVVASDTQYF

v_call: TRBV6-1
d_call: TRBD1
clone_size: .
j_call: TRBJ1-2
cdr3_nt: TGTGCCAGCAGTGGACTCCGGACAGGGGTTGGCTACACCTTC
cdr3_aa: CASSGLRTGVGYTF

v_call: TRBV5-1
d_call: TRBD2
clone_size: .
j_call: TRBJ2-5
cdr3_nt: TGCGCCAGCAGCACCAGGACTAGCGGGGGGGAAGAGACCCAGTACTTC
cdr3_aa: CASSTRTSGGEETQYF

v_call: TRBV10-3
d_call: TRBD1
clone_size: .
j_call: TRBJ1-6
cdr3_nt: TGTGCCATCGGGACAGGGGTTAATTCACCCCTCCACTTT
cdr3_aa: CAIGTGVNSPLHF

v_call: TRBV9
d_call: TRBD1
clone_size: .
j_call: TRBJ2-4
cdr3_nt: TGTGCCAGCAGCCCCCGACAGGGAAACATTCAGTACTTC
cdr3_aa: CASSPRQGNIQYF

v_call: TRBV15
d_call: TRBD2
clone_size: .
j_call: TRBJ2-2
cdr3_nt: TGTGCCACCCAAGCGGGGATCGGAACCGGGGAGCTGTTTTTT
cdr3_aa: CATQAGIGTGELFF

v_call: TRBV6-5
d_call: .
clone_size: .
j_call: TRBJ1-4
cdr3_nt: TGTGCCAGCAGTTACGAAGGAGGGGAAAAACTGTTTTTT
cdr3_aa: CASSYEGGEKLFF

v_call: TRBV6-6
d_call: .
clone_size: .
j_call: TRBJ2-2
cdr3_nt: TGTGCCAGCAGTTTACTTAGCACCGGGGAGCTGTTTTTT
cdr3_aa: CASSLLSTGELFF

v_call: TRBV12-1
d_call: .
clone_size: .
j_call: TRBJ1-2
cdr3_nt: TGTGCCAGCAGCGACAGGGGTTATGGCTACACCTTC
cdr3_aa: CASSDRGYGYTF

v_call: TRBV5-4
d_call: TRBD1
clone_size: few
j_call: TRBJ2-2
cdr3_nt: TGTGCCAGCAGCCCGAAGGACAGGGGTTCCGGGGAGCTGTTTTTT
cdr3_aa: CASSPKDRGSGELFF

v_call: TRBV9
d_call: .
clone_size: .
j_call: TRBJ1-1
cdr3_nt: TGTGCCAGCAGCCCGGTTGCGGACAGAAACACTGAAGCTTTCTTT
cdr3_aa: CASSPVADRNTEAFF

v_call: TRBV9
d_call: TRBD2
clone_size: once
j_call: TRBJ2-1
cdr3_nt: TGTGCCAGCAGCGTAGAATGGTCGGGCGGGGGGGCCGTTGGTGAGCAGTTCTTC
cdr3_aa: CASSVEWSGGGAVGEQFF

v_call: TRBV6-5
d_call: .
clone_size: .
j_call: TRBJ1-2
cdr3_nt: TGTGCCAGTCAGACGGCAGGGGATGGCTACACCTTC
cdr3_aa: CASQTAGDGYTF

v_call: TRBV7-9
d_call: .
clone_size: .
j_call: TRBJ1-2
cdr3_nt: TGTGCCAGCAGCCGGATTAGTAAAAGGACAAACGTCTATGGCTACACCTTC
cdr3_aa: CASSRISKRTNVYGYTF

v_call: TRBV15
d_call: TRBD2
clone_size: .
j_call: TRBJ2-1
cdr3_nt: TGTGCCACCGCGGGGGGGCCCCTTTACAATGAGCAGTTCTTC
cdr3_aa: CATAGGPLYNEQFF

v_call: TRBV7-9
d_call: TRBD2
clone_size: .
j_call: TRBJ2-5
cdr3_nt: TGTTCCAGCAGCTCAACCCGGCGGGGGGCGGGGGAGACCCAGTACTTC
cdr3_aa: CSSSSTRRGAGETQYF

v_call: TRBV7-6
d_call: .
clone_size: once
j_call: TRBJ1-5
cdr3_nt: TGTGCCAGCAGCTTAGGGTCCCCAGGGATTGGTCAGCCCCAGCATTTT
cdr3_aa: CASSLGSPGIGQPQHF

v_call: TRBV13
d_call: TRBD1
clone_size: .
j_call: TRBJ2-4
cdr3_nt: TGTGCCAGCAGCCCGGGACAGGATCGGATTCAGTACTTC
cdr3_aa: CASSPGQDRIQYF

v_call: TRBV7-6
d_call: .
clone_size: .
j_call: TRBJ2-7
cdr3_nt: TGTGCCAGCAGCTTAGCCACTAACTACGAGCAGTACTTC
cdr3_aa: CASSLATNYEQYF

v_call: TRBV27
d_call: .
clone_size: .
j_call: TRBJ2-7
cdr3_nt: TGTGCCACAGGACAGACCCTACCCTACGAGCAGTACTTC
cdr3_aa: CATGQTLPYEQYF

v_call: TRBV9
d_call: TRBD2
clone_size: .
j_call: TRBJ2-3
cdr3_nt: TGTGCCAGCAGCGTAGAAGCGGGGGGAGCAACAAATACGCAGTATTTT
cdr3_aa: CASSVEAGGATNTQYF

v_call: TRBV14
d_call: .
clone_size: few
j_call: TRBJ2-1
cdr3_nt: TGTGCCAGCAGCCAAGAGTGGGGGGGGGCCCCACTGAGCTCCTACAATGAGCAGTTCTTC
cdr3_aa: CASSQEWGGAPLSSYNEQFF

v_call: TRBV11-2
d_call: TRBD2
clone_size: .
j_call: TRBJ2-2
cdr3_nt: TGTGCCAGCAGCTTCCTGGCGGGGGGGACCGGGGAGCTGTTTTTT
cdr3_aa: CASSFLAGGTGELFF

v_call: TRBV4-3
d_call: .
clone_size: .
j_call: TRBJ1-2
cdr3_nt: TGCGCCAGCAGCCAAGCGTTCGCAGGTTACTATGGCTACACCTTC
cdr3_aa: CASSQAFAGYYGYTF

v_call: TRBV23-1
d_call: .
clone_size: .
j_call: TRBJ1-1
cdr3_nt: TGCGCCAGCTCCTCCCGGCGGATGAACACTGAAGCTTTCTTT
cdr3_aa: CASSSRRMNTEAFF

v_call: TRBV7-3
d_call: TRBD2
clone_size: .
j_call: TRBJ2-1
cdr3_nt: TGTGCCAGCAACCAACGGGGGGGCCAGGATGAGCAGTTCTTC
cdr3_aa: CASNQRGGQDEQFF

v_call: TRBV7-8
d_call: TRBD2
clone_size: .
j_call: TRBJ2-1
cdr3_nt: TGTGCCAGCAGCTTACGAGCTAAGGGACTAGCGGGGGGCAGGACCTACAATGAGCAGTTCTTC
cdr3_aa: CASSLRAKGLAGGRTYNEQFF

v_call: TRBV29-1
d_call: .
clone_size: .
j_call: TRBJ2-7
cdr3_nt: TGCAGCGTTGAAGTAGGGGGTAGAGGAGGCGAGCAGTACTTC
cdr3_aa: CSVEVGGRGGEQYF

v_call: TRBV7-2
d_call: .
clone_size: .
j_call: TRBJ1-1
cdr3_nt: TGTGCCAGCAGCTTTTCGGCGGGAGGAACCACTGAAGCTTTCTTT
cdr3_aa: CASSFSAGGTTEAFF